Presented here are 10 T cell receptor beta chains from one specimen sequenced in a study of cytomegalovirus exposure and HLA in healthy donors. In the PCR, 60 Vbeta and 13 Jbeta primers were used. Only in-frame clones appear in the TCRdb table, and some are missing; sequencing was by immunoSEQ multiplex PCR. The sample records roughly 140,000 clones, over 60% being singletons. Sequencing used PBMCs. The origin of the receptors is a male donor in good health and CMV-seronegative.

The chain recombines TRBV5-1 with TRBJ2-2, with 14 nucleotides matching TRBD2. The trim removed 0 bases at V and 6 bases at J, leaving 4 bases unmatched. Germline CDR1 SGHRS, CDR2 YFSETQ. This CDR3 is built from 17 residues. This CDR3 reads CASSLGLAGGPSGELFF. The CDR3 DNA follows: TGCGCCAGCAGCTTGGGACTAGCGGGAGGGCCCTCCGGGGAGCTGTTTTTT.

J is TRBJ2-5 and V is TRBV5-6; the match to TRBD2 covers 11 bases. The better agreement between TRBJ2-7 and the DNA end casts doubt on the J call. Germline V CDR1 and CDR2: SGHDT, YYEEEE. The CDR3 loop spans 14 amino acids. The CDR3 DNA reads TGTGCCAGCAGCTTGGCCGGGACTAGCGGCGAGCAGTACTTC. Protein sequence: CASSLAGTSGEQYF.

The V call is TRBV27, the J call TRBJ2-7, with 11 bases aligning to TRBD1. Germline CDR1 and CDR2: MNHEY and SMNVEV (reference sequence). Germline trimming cut 3 bases from V and 2 bases from J; bases unmatched to any gene: 6. The CDR3 length is 16 residues. The CDR3, as DNA: TGTGCCAGCAGTTTGTTCCCGGGACAGGGGGCCTACGAGCAGTACTTC. Protein product: CASSLFPGQGAYEQYF.

The chain is built from TRBV19 and TRBJ2-7; 8 bases are shared with TRBD2. The CDR3 consists of 16 residues. Germline CDR1 is LNHDA and CDR2 is SQIVND (reference sequence). Losses at the gene ends were 5 bases for V and 0 bases for J; bases not matched to a gene: 9. In DNA form, the CDR3 reads TGTGCCAGTAGTCGTTCACCGGGAGGGTTCTCCTACGAGCAGTACTTC. Its translation is CASSRSPGGFSYEQYF.

This clone was found a few times. This chain links TRBV11-2 with TRBJ2-5; maybe TRBD2 (6 bases). Germline V lookup: CDR1 SGHAT, CDR2 FQNNGV. This CDR3 region has 13 residues. V shed 4 bases and J shed 1 base, with 7 bases lying between them. CDR3 residues: CASSSGLQETQYF. CDR3 coding DNA: TGTGCCAGCAGCTCGGGACTCCAAGAGACCCAGTACTTC.

The V gene is TRBV7-2, the J gene TRBJ1-1, with 8 positions matching TRBD1. Unmatched junction bases numbered 9, after V lost 5 bases and J lost 1 base. The CDR3 consists of 16 residues. Germline V gene sequence: CDR1 SGHTA, CDR2 FQGNSA. CDR3 DNA sequence: TGTGCCAGCAGCCTGCAGGGACAGGTGGGGAACACTGAAGCTTTCTTT. This translates into CASSLQGQVGNTEAFF.

The chain links TRBV18 to TRBJ2-1; a weak D match, TRBD1 (6 bases). CDR3 length equals 15 residues. V dropped 3 bases and J dropped 0 bases, with 9 bases sitting between them. In germline, CDR1 is KGHSH, CDR2 LQKENI. CDR3 DNA: TGTGCCAGCTCACCGGGACATCTCTCCTACAATGAGCAGTTCTTC. Translated, it gives CASSPGHLSYNEQFF.

This clone was observed a single time. The CDR3 region is CASSIVQGAIEKLFF. CDR3 in DNA: TGTGCCAGTAGTATAGTCCAGGGGGCAATCGAAAAACTGTTTTTT. The J gene is TRBJ1-4, the V gene TRBV19, with 8 positions matching TRBD1. Germline-derived CDR1 and CDR2 are LNHDA and SQIVND (reference sequence). CDR3 length: 15 amino acids. Trimming removed 1 base from V and 8 bases from J; junction bases left unmatched: 6.

This rearrangement joins TRBV10-2 to TRBJ2-7; possible D gene TRBD1, 5 bases. This CDR3 has 12 residues. Between the trimmed V and J ends, which lost 7 bases and 2 bases, there was a span of 9 bases. Germline V gene data show CDR1 as WSHSY and CDR2 as SAAADI. The DNA of the CDR3 is TGCGCCAGCACGGGCAGGGCCTACGAGCAGTACTTC. The encoded protein is CASTGRAYEQYF.

This clone was recorded a few times. The chain couples TRBV19 to TRBJ2-1; D is possibly TRBD2 (5 bases). Germline CDR1 LNHDA, CDR2 SQIVND (reference sequence). This CDR3 has 13 amino acids. With 5 bases removed from V and 9 bases from J, the gap between germline ends came to 14 bases. The CDR3: CASSPTRVLEQFF. The CDR3 DNA is TGTGCCAGTAGTCCTACTAGGGTCCTTGAGCAGTTCTTC.